This T cell receptor (beta chain) was identified during a study of T cell responses to AZD1222 COVID-19 vaccine. Using immunoSEQ multiplex PCR, the repertoire was profiled, and TCRdb retains in-frame clones only, with some absent. The sample yields 190,000 or so clones, approximately 93% seen once. The germline V and J ends were trimmed by 5 bases and 2 bases, with 13 bases remaining between them. Germline assignment: CDR1 LNHDA and CDR2 SQIVND (reference sequence). This CDR3 spans 14 amino acids. The sequenced sample was peripheral blood, obtained 28 days after the second AZD1222 dose. The chain is built from TRBV19 and TRBJ2-7; D remains ambiguous. This receptor was obtained from an adult who received the AZD1222 COVID-19 vaccine. The CDR3 DNA follows: TGTGCCAGTAGTCTAGGCAGAAAGCCCTACGAGCAGTACTTC. This codes for CASSLGRKPYEQYF.